The T cell receptor beta chain under discussion was sequenced for a study of blood T cell repertoires in COVID-19. Study-level background: From the United States, Italy and Spain came samples of acute and convalescent COVID-19. PBMCs, B-cell-depleted T cells, or T cells were the source of the cDNA or gDNA that made up the material.

J lost 6 bases, V lost 5 bases, and 4 bases had no gene match. The CDR3 is 12 residues long. CDR1 PRHDT and CDR2 FYEKMQ come from the germline V gene (reference sequence). Original handling: How many nucleated cells were present was estimated from reference gene primer amplification. Data came from immunoSEQ multiplex PCR; TCRdb stores just in-frame clones and leaves some out. V, J and clone size reflect that table, while D and trimming were determined from the DNA. The sample records some 120,000 clones, about four fifths being singletons. The gene calls are TRBV13 and TRBJ2-7; 7 bases are a match to TRBD2. The source is a man older than 75 with acute or convalescent COVID-19. Sequencing was performed on peripheral blood. Here the CDR3 DNA reads TGTGCCAGCAGCCGGGGGAGGGCCGAGCAGTACTTC. Translated, it gives CASSRGRAEQYF. The full variable domain, with the rest looked up from reference TRBV13 and TRBJ2-7, is AAGVIQSPRHLIKEKRETATLKCYPIPRHDTVYWYQQGPGQDPQFLISFYEKMQSDKGSIPDRFSAQQFSDYHSELNMSSLELGDSALYFCASSRGRAEQYFGPGTRLTVT.